The subject of this entry is one T cell receptor (beta chain). This clonotype was counted many times. Its antigen is not yet known. No quality values exist for individual bases; no much larger clone is one base distant. The library came from PCR. Sequencing took place on an Illumina HiSeq 2500. To normalize quantification of the TCRbeta repertoire, the TCR libraries were built with molecular barcoding that relied on unique molecular identifiers. TCRdb redid the processing of the public reads, applying fastp at Q25 and MiXCR, and retained in-frame beta chains. Every entry covers one CDR3 protein and lists the most common genes and DNA from its rows. This sample gives some 400,000 distinct CDR3 sequences in total; roughly 21% of them show up just once. Of the sample, 3.8% falls within the top ten clones. The data were taken from a study of T-cell reconstitution after alpha-beta-depleted transplantation in children listed by TCRdb under 2016. A note on the overall study: Using TCR repertoire profiling, the study followed T-cell immune reconstitution in a quantitative way in children after TCRalphabeta/CD19-depleted allogeneic hematopoietic cell transplantation.

Trimming removed 3 bases from V and 3 bases from J, leaving 8 bases between the germline ends. Its CDR3 holds 13 amino acids, cysteine through phenylalanine. Of all the DNA, just the CDR3 is kept, 39 bases in frame from base 1. The clonotype was recovered from a human donor who donated a stem cell graft to a child with acute myeloid leukemia. The sequence is built from TRBV12-3 or TRBV12-4 and TRBJ2-5; TRBD1 is a weak D gene call, 5 bases matching. Specimen: PBMCs from the stem cell graft donor, collected from the stem cell graft. CDR3 loop: CASSFSGKETQYF. The DNA sequence is as follows: TGTGCCAGCAGTTTCTCAGGGAAAGAGACCCAGTACTTC.